The clone carrying this T cell receptor (beta chain) was seen once. Its antigen is not known. The V and J ends lost 0 bases and 4 bases, in that order; junction bases with no gene match: 10. The CDR3 totals 17 residues. Germline values: CDR1 ENHRY, CDR2 SYGVKD. The data derive from a study of cytomegalovirus exposure and HLA in healthy donors. Findings and caveats of the study: Productive rates of about 90% or about 30% were seen for most TCR beta V segments in an earlier analysis.

Vbeta (60) and Jbeta (13) primers were used in the PCR. TCRdb's table, derived via immunoSEQ multiplex PCR, lists solely in-frame clones and lacks some. This sample carries about 140,000 clones, over 65% of them seen once, and the ten largest clones take 1.5% to 2%. The TCR was taken from a woman aged 25 to 39 in good health and CMV-seronegative. Sequencing used PBMCs. The chain combines TRBV10-3 with TRBJ1-2; TRBD1 matches at 8 bases. In DNA, the CDR3 is TGTGCCATCAGTGAGTCGTGGGGGACAGGACAGGCCTATGGCTACACCTTC. Translating gives CAISESWGTGQAYGYTF.